Shown below are 25 T cell receptor beta chains from a single sample sequenced in a study of blood T cell repertoires in COVID-19. Measured with immunoSEQ multiplex PCR; TCRdb has only the in-frame clones, and not every one. Among 180,000 or so clones, about 88% were seen once, and the ten largest hold 7% to 7.5%. Material: peripheral blood. These TCRs come from a woman older than 75 in a cohort sampled during active or convalescent COVID-19.

This clone came up a few times. The chain has TRBV19 and TRBJ1-4; TRBD1 is a possible D gene (5 bases). CDR3 length: 16 amino acids. Germline-derived CDR1 and CDR2 are LNHDA and SQIVND (reference sequence). Trimming stripped 1 base from V and 11 bases from J, with 20 bases between. The CDR3 sequence: CASSIVGMAEGAKLFF. Written as DNA, the CDR3 is TGTGCCAGTAGTATAGTTGGGATGGCGGAAGGGGCCAAACTGTTTTTT.

The chain recombines TRBV4-3 with TRBJ2-7, with D perhaps TRBD1 (5 bases). This CDR3 contains 14 residues. Trimming took 1 base from V and 8 from J, leaving 15 bases between them. In germline, CDR1 is LGHNA, CDR2 YSLEER. CDR3 in amino acids: CASSQVMDTFKQYF. As DNA, the CDR3 is TGCGCCAGCAGCCAAGTGATGGACACCTTCAAGCAGTACTTC.

This chain links TRBV11-2 with TRBJ1-6; 10 bases match TRBD1. Germline V gives CDR1 SGHAT, CDR2 FQNNGV. V was pared by 2 bases and J by 10 bases, with 8 bases of the junction left unmatched. The CDR3 totals 16 residues. The CDR3 reads CASSLRTGGRGSPLHF. In nucleotides, the CDR3 is TGTGCCAGCAGCTTACGGACAGGGGGTCGGGGCTCACCCCTCCACTTT.

The chain uses TRBV24-1 and TRBJ1-1; D gene ambiguous. Between the trimmed V and J ends, which lost 7 bases and 1 base, there was a span of 12 bases. The CDR3 has 14 residues. Germline V CDR1 and CDR2: KGHDR, SFDVKD. CDR3 sequence: CATRLVDSNTEAFF. The DNA of the CDR3 is TGTGCCACCAGGCTAGTTGACTCGAACACTGAAGCTTTCTTT.

V is TRBV6-5 and J is TRBJ2-7; possible D gene TRBD2, 5 bases. Germline CDR1 MNHEY, CDR2 SVGAGI. The CDR3 extends over 14 amino acids. The V end lost 6 bases, the J end lost 2 bases, and 14 bases lay between the germline ends. The CDR3 DNA is TGTGCCAGCAGATACCGGGAAGGCCCCTACGAGCAGTACTTC. Translation gives CASRYREGPYEQYF.

DNA of the CDR3: TGTGCCACCAGTCCCTGGTGGCCAACCCTCCTTGAACAGGGCCACGAGCAGTACTTC. It is translated as CATSPWWPTLLEQGHEQYF. The rearrangement uses TRBV24-1 and TRBJ2-7, with D perhaps TRBD1 (6 bases). With 6 bases removed from V and 5 bases from J, the gap between germline ends came to 31 bases. The germline V gene has CDR1 KGHDR and CDR2 SFDVKD. CDR3 size: 19 residues.

J is TRBJ2-2 and V is TRBV4-3; D is ambiguous. With 1 base removed from V and 1 base from J, the gap between germline ends came to 4 bases. The CDR3 length is 14 residues. Germline values: CDR1 LGHNA, CDR2 YSLEER. The CDR3: CASSQGRNTGELFF. CDR3 DNA sequence: TGCGCCAGCAGCCAAGGTCGGAACACCGGGGAGCTGTTTTTT.

V and J are TRBV29-1 and TRBJ1-1; TRBD1 agrees at 7 bases. This CDR3 comprises 13 residues. V dropped 6 bases and J dropped 1; count of bases not matched to a gene: 5. Germline CDR1 SQVTM, CDR2 ANQGSEA. CDR3 sequence reads: CSVAGTANTEAFF. The CDR3 bases are TGCAGCGTCGCCGGGACAGCGAACACTGAAGCTTTCTTT.

This CDR3 reads CASTSETGGEPGYTF. CDR3 sequence (DNA): TGTGCCAGCACCAGCGAAACAGGGGGCGAACCTGGCTACACCTTC. The V and J genes are TRBV6-5 and TRBJ1-2; 9 positions agree with TRBD1. The CDR3 is 15 amino acids. The J segment lost 7 bases and the V segment lost 7 bases, leaving 13 bases of the junction unmatched. Germline V gene sequence: CDR1 MNHEY, CDR2 SVGAGI.

The chain joins TRBV18 to TRBJ2-1; D is perhaps TRBD1 (5 bases). Trimming took off 2 bases at V and 9 bases at J, with 8 bases between the two ends. CDR3 length: 12 residues. The germline gives CDR1 KGHSH, CDR2 LQKENI. The CDR3 loop reads CASSPSDSEQFF. CDR3 DNA sequence: TGTGCCAGCTCACCATCCGACAGTGAGCAGTTCTTC. Together with reference TRBV18 and TRBJ2-1, the CDR3 gives the full variable domain: NAGVMQNPRHLVRRRGQEARLRCSPMKGHSHVYWYRQLPEEGLKFMVYLQKENIIDESGMPKERFSAEFPKEGPSILRIQQVVRGDSAAYFCASSPSDSEQFFGPGTRLTVL.

With regard to this clone: This may arise from a read error, as a much more abundant clone is one base away. This sample includes further DNA sequences coding for the same CDR3. The rearrangement joins TRBV3-1 (or the pseudogene TRBV3-2) to TRBJ1-6; D perhaps matches TRBD1 (6 bases). Between the trimmed V and J ends, which lost 9 bases and 7 bases, there was a span of 13 bases. CDR1 LGHDT and CDR2 YNNKEL come from the germline V gene (reference sequence). This CDR3 has 13 amino acids. The CDR3 is CASQTQGNSPLHF. CDR3 DNA: TGTGCCAGTCAAACGCAGGGGAATTCACCCCTCCACTTT.

This clone was seen once. The CDR3 loop is CASSLAASGRVSDTQYF. The CDR3 DNA follows: TGTGCCAGCAGCTTGGCGGCTAGCGGGAGGGTGTCAGATACGCAGTATTTT. V gene TRBV5-4 combines with J gene TRBJ2-3, with 12 bases fitting TRBD2. The CDR3 runs to 17 residues. Looked up from germline, CDR1 is SGHNT and CDR2 is YYREEE (reference sequence). Trimming cost V 0 bases and J 4 bases; bases outside gene matches: 6.

V gene TRBV18 combines with J gene TRBJ1-5, with D tentatively TRBD1 (5 bases). The CDR3 covers 16 residues. Germline-derived CDR1 and CDR2 are KGHSH and LQKENI. V lost 3 bases to trimming and J lost 0 bases, with 12 bases between them. CDR3 protein: CASSPFQGASNQPQHF. The CDR3 DNA reads TGTGCCAGCTCACCCTTCCAGGGTGCTAGCAATCAGCCCCAGCATTTT. Variable domain in full (rest from reference TRBV18 and TRBJ1-5): NAGVMQNPRHLVRRRGQEARLRCSPMKGHSHVYWYRQLPEEGLKFMVYLQKENIIDESGMPKERFSAEFPKEGPSILRIQQVVRGDSAAYFCASSPFQGASNQPQHFGDGTRLSIL.

This clone was observed a single time. The gene calls are TRBV10-3 and TRBJ2-7; 7 nucleotides align to TRBD1. V lost 4 bases and J lost 9; bases outside the gene matches: 6. Germline V gives CDR1 ENHRY, CDR2 SYGVKD. The CDR3 runs 12 residues. The CDR3 coding sequence is TGTGCCATCAGTGCACAGGGGCGGACGCAGTACGTC. As protein: CAISAQGRTQYV.

This chain joins TRBV18 and TRBJ1-2; 7 bases map to TRBD1. The CDR3 has 14 amino acids. The V gene's germline CDR1 is KGHSH and CDR2 LQKENI. J lost 8 bases, V lost 6 bases, and 12 bases had no gene match. The CDR3, as DNA: TGTGCCAGCTCGCCTATGACAGGGTCCGAGGGCTACACCTTC. Its protein is CASSPMTGSEGYTF.

The chain uses TRBV3-1 (or the pseudogene TRBV3-2) and TRBJ2-1, with a weak D call TRBD2 (5 bases). The CDR3 consists of 15 residues. Trimming removed 3 bases at V and 6 bases at J, with 15 bases between. CDR1 and CDR2 (germline): LGHDT, YNNKEL (reference sequence). The CDR3 nucleotides are TGTGCCAGCAGCCATTTCGGCTCTGCGGGCAATGAGCAGTTCTTC. Translated: CASSHFGSAGNEQFF.

The chain joins TRBV24-1 to TRBJ1-2, with a weak D call TRBD1 (5 bases). This CDR3 spans 16 amino acids. CDR1 and CDR2 from the germline V gene are KGHDR and SFDVKD. Trimming stripped 2 bases from V and 0 bases from J, with 12 bases between. CDR3 in amino acids: CATSDSLTVSNYGYTF. CDR3 DNA: TGTGCCACCAGTGATTCTCTGACAGTGTCTAACTATGGCTACACCTTC.

The chain employs TRBV11-2 and TRBJ1-1; D may be TRBD1 (5 bases). The CDR3 covers 15 residues. The germline gives CDR1 SGHAT, CDR2 FQNNGV. Trimming stripped 5 bases from V and 4 bases from J, with 17 bases between. The DNA of the CDR3 is TGTGCCAGCAGCCCTACTTGGGGGGGAGGCACTGAAGCTTTCTTT. Protein sequence: CASSPTWGGGTEAFF.

This clone was counted once. The genes are TRBV5-1 and TRBJ2-7; the D is unclear. CDR1 and CDR2 from the germline V gene are SGHRS and YFSETQ. V lost 4 bases and J 5 bases, leaving 7 bases between the germline ends. The CDR3 contains 11 residues. The CDR3 bases are TGCGCCAGCAGCCCGAGAGACGAGCAGTACGTC. It encodes CASSPRDEQYV.

The CDR3 nucleotides read TGTGCCAGTTGGACAGAAATGAACACTGAAGCTTTCTTT. Amino acids: CASWTEMNTEAFF. The chain combines TRBV6-6 with TRBJ1-1, with D possibly matching TRBD1 (6 bases). The CDR3 is made up of 13 amino acids. Looked up from germline, CDR1 is MNHNY and CDR2 is SVGAGI (reference sequence). Trimming shortened V by 9 bases and J by 0 bases, and 11 bases separated the two germline ends.

This chain connects TRBV24-1 to TRBJ2-1, with D maybe TRBD1 (7 bases). CDR1 is KGHDR, CDR2 SFDVKD, per germline. This CDR3 spans 14 amino acids. The ends were cut back, 5 bases at V and 6 bases at J, with 13 bases in the middle. CDR3: CATSGQGGANEQFF. CDR3 DNA: TGTGCCACCAGTGGACAGGGAGGAGCCAATGAGCAGTTCTTC.

V usage is TRBV7-9 and J usage is TRBJ2-7; possibly TRBD1 for D (5 bases). The CDR3 is made up of 12 amino acids. Deletions cut 5 bases from V and 3 bases from J, with 8 bases between. CDR1 and CDR2 (germline): SEHNR, FQNEAQ (reference sequence). Here the CDR3 reads CASSRQNYEQYV. As DNA, the CDR3 is TGTGCCAGCAGCAGACAGAACTACGAGCAGTACGTC.

The chain employs TRBV5-5 and TRBJ2-3; 9 nucleotides align to TRBD2. J was trimmed by 5 bases and V by 4 bases; bases with no gene match: 20. The germline gives CDR1 SGHKS, CDR2 YYEKEE (reference sequence). The CDR3 has 19 amino acids. CDR3 residues: CASSPLVQRGGGARDTQYF. The CDR3 DNA reads as TGTGCCAGCAGCCCGTTAGTTCAAAGGGGCGGGGGGGCGAGAGATACGCAGTATTTT.

The gene calls are TRBV21-1 and TRBJ2-6; the table's D call, TRBD2, was not checked against the DNA. TRBV21-1 is reported as a pseudogene. This CDR3 contains 18 residues. The CDR3 region has the DNA TGTGCCAGCAGCAAAGTTAAGCGGGAAACTCCCGGGGCCAACGTCCTGACTTTC. Its translation: CASSKVKRETPGANVLTF.

The V gene is TRBV19, the J gene TRBJ1-1; TRBD1 matches at 7 bases. Germline lookup yields CDR1 LNHDA and CDR2 SQIVND (reference sequence). The CDR3 covers 15 residues. Germline trimming cut 2 bases from V and 1 base from J; bases unmatched to any gene: 4. The CDR3 loop reads CASSIPGTENTEAFF. CDR3 DNA: TGTGCCAGTAGTATACCCGGGACAGAGAACACTGAAGCTTTCTTT.